The T cell receptor beta chain under discussion was sequenced for a study of vaccination effects on CD4 cells after COVID-19. Assay: immunoSEQ multiplex PCR; the TCRdb copy retains only in-frame clones and omits some. The data hold 67,000 or so clones, with about 86% observed a single time. In the ViraFEST assay, antigen-specific CD4+ clonotypes were identified by expansion after peptide-pool stimulation. Upon completion of about ten days in culture, CD4+ T cells were isolated. Either the mRNA-1273 or the BNT162b2 vaccine was given to participants as two doses. Trimming cost V 0 bases and J 9 bases, with 18 bases left between them. The germline V gene has CDR1 KGHSH and CDR2 LQKENI. This CDR3 is 16 amino acids long. Worth noting for this clone: Its specificity is not known.

This receptor was taken from a human donor who received a COVID-19 vaccine. Material: CD4+ T cells from PBMCs cultured with HCoV-229E spike peptides, obtained after COVID-19 vaccination. V usage is TRBV18 and J usage is TRBJ2-1; possible D gene TRBD2, 6 bases. CDR3 sequence: CASSPPWGVGVGEQFF. The CDR3, as DNA: TGTGCCAGCTCACCACCGTGGGGGGTTGGAGTGGGTGAGCAGTTCTTC.